This TCR beta chain originates from a study of T cells after yellow fever vaccination. Study-level points and caveats: Re-detected after boosting: most primary clones, almost 97% of CD4 and roughly 90% of CD8.

This clonotype turned up a few times. The V gene lost 1 base and the J gene lost 6 bases, with 4 bases spanning the gap. This CDR3 region has 12 residues. Germline CDR1 reads SEHNR; CDR2 reads FQNEAQ (reference sequence). One entry per CDR3 protein, called by TCRdb with MiXCR from the 5' RACE reads. In the table there are more than 50,000 distinct CDR3 sequences, about 5% of which are singletons. The receptor was isolated from a man in his late teens or twenties who received the YFV17D yellow fever vaccine. V usage is TRBV7-9 and J usage is TRBJ2-1; D gene uncertain. The source material was PBMCs, either bulk or a sorted T-cell subset (CD4+, CD8+, memory, or dextramer-sorted; not recorded which), sampled on the day of the yellow fever booster vaccination. DNA of the CDR3: TGTGCCAGCAGCTTAGGTAGCAATGAGCAGTTCTTC. It is translated as CASSLGSNEQFF. The full variable domain, its missing parts supplied by reference TRBV7-9 and TRBJ2-1, is DTGVSQNPRHKITKRGQNVTFRCDPISEHNRLYWYRQTLGQGPEFLTYFQNEAQLEKSRLLSDRFSAERPKGSFSTLEIQRTEQGDSAMYLCASSLGSNEQFFGPGTRLTVL.